This paragraph covers one T cell receptor (beta chain) sequence. This clone was seen once. Which antigen it targets is not known. Base qualities are missing; no much larger clone stands one base away. This entry belongs to a study of blood T cell repertoires in COVID-19 (dated by TCRdb to 2018 to 2020). Regarding the research as a whole: Collaborator samples came from the United States, Italy and Spain and covered acute and convalescent phases of COVID-19. The material from the prospective study consisted of cDNA or gDNA derived from T cells, B-cell-depleted T cells, or PBMCs. Deeply sampled blood TCRbeta repertoires from subjects exposed to, actively infected with, or recovered from COVID-19 were included in the dataset. A freely available public database, intended as a resource for researchers studying the immune response to SARS-CoV-2, is where the repertoires were released. The samples were drawn from two sources: the first 160 participants of the ongoing ImmuneRACE study, and approximately 1,300 subjects contributed by 6 global collaborators. Nearly every sample came with metadata listing a de-identified subject ID, COVID-19 status, age in years and sex. Where available, HLA class I and class II types were obtained from metadata supplied by the sample provider rather than from assay-based typing.

The immunoSEQ Assay, a bias-controlled multiplex PCR, was used to amplify TCRbeta CDR3 regions from genomic DNA. As for the authors' bioinformatics: Within the assay, amplification of reference gene primers was used to estimate how many nucleated cells each sample contained. To quantify the absolute abundance of each unique TCRbeta CDR3 rearrangement, sequence reads were collapsed and filtered. For each sample, productive Simpson clonality was calculated as the square root of Simpson's diversity index across productive rearrangements. As stored in TCRdb, this immuneACCESS dataset retains in-frame rearrangements with V and J assigned. A fraction of the clones does not appear; measured against another copy, unresolved V genes explain less than half of the discrepancy, and the remainder lacks a known reason. The V and J calls and clone size were taken over from that table, and D and trimming were inferred from the DNA. In this sample the table shows about 150,000 clones, 80% to 90% of which occur a single time. The ten largest clonotypes hold more than 5.5% of the sample.

Taken from the germline V gene, the CDR1 and CDR2 loops are SGHNT and YENEEA. The cysteine opens and the phenylalanine closes a CDR3 of 14 amino acids. The DNA shown is the 42-base CDR3, in frame from base 1. Between the V and J ends, shortened by 6 bases and 3 bases respectively, the junction contains 15 bases. General study outcomes and caveats: The quantity of clinical and demographic metadata differed by source and by participant and was supplied without curation.

Participants in the prospective study were aged 18 to 89 years, lived in some 24 United States geographic areas, and enrolled through a virtual design. To assign participants to cohorts, the prospective study relied on clinical history that participants themselves reported in a screening survey and a study questionnaire. Recovered participants in ImmuneRACE Cohort 3 were defined as having two consecutive negative NP/OP PCR tests, clearance from a healthcare professional, or resolution of symptoms. Mobile phlebotomists in the prospective study collected whole blood, serum and a nasopharyngeal or oropharyngeal swab from every participant. Additional blood draws and questionnaires over a 2-month period could optionally be provided by prospective study participants. Blood samples from the prospective study were shipped frozen or at room temperature prior to DNA extraction.

Sequencing input: PBMCs or T cells enriched from blood (not recorded which). The chain is made from TRBV11-3 and TRBJ2-7; the D segment could be TRBD1, given 6 matching bases. The clonotype originates from a man in his fifties or sixties who had recovered from COVID-19. The nucleotide sequence reads as follows: TGTGCCAGCAGTCAGACAGGACAATTCTACGAGCAGTACTTC. Translation gives CASSQTGQFYEQYF.